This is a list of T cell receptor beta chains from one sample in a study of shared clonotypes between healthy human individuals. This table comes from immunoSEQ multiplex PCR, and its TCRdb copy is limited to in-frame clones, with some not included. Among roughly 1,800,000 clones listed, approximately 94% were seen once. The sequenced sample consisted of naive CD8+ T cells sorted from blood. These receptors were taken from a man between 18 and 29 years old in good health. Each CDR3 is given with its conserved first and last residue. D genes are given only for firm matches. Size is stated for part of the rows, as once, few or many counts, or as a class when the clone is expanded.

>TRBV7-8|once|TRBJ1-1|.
TGTGCCAGCAGCTTAGCGTATTGGGGGGGCACTGAAGCTTTCTTT
CASSLAYWGGTEAFF
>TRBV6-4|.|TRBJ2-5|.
TGTGCCAGCAGTGACGGGGCTATGAGGGGCGGTGAGACCCAGTACTTC
CASSDGAMRGGETQYF
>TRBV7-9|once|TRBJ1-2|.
TGTGCCAGCAGCCGGTACAGCGATCGGGGCTACACCTTC
CASSRYSDRGYTF
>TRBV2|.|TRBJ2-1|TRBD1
TGTGCCAGCAGGAACCGGGACAGCGTCTACAATGAGCAGTTCTTC
CASRNRDSVYNEQFF
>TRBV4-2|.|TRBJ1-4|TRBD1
TGTGCCAGCAGCCAAGGGACCGGGGACAGGGAGCGGGAAAAACTGTTTTTT
CASSQGTGDREREKLFF
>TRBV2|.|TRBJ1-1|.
TGTGCCAGCAGTGGGGGGGCAGCAGAAGCTTTCTTT
CASSGGAAEAFF
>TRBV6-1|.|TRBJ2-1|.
TGTGCCAGCAGTGAAGAAGGAGCAGGGAGCGTCTACAATGAGCAGTTCTTC
CASSEEGAGSVYNEQFF
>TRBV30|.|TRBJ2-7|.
TGTGCCTGGAAGGATTCGGGGGCCGAGCAGTACTTC
CAWKDSGAEQYF
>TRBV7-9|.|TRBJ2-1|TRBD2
TGTGCCAGCAGCTTAGCTCTAGCGGGAGGATCCGATGAGCAGTTCTTC
CASSLALAGGSDEQFF
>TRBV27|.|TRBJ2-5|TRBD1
TGTGCCAGCAGTCCCTGGACAGGGGACGAGACCCAGTACTTC
CASSPWTGDETQYF
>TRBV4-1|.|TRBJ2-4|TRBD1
TGCGCCAGCAGCCAGAGGACAGGATTAGCCAAAAACATTCAGTACTTC
CASSQRTGLAKNIQYF
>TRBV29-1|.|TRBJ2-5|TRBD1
TGCAGCGTTGAAGTCACAGGGGGCTGGGAGACCCAGTACTTC
CSVEVTGGWETQYF
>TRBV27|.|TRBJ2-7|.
TGTGCCAGCAGTTCCCTAATGGGTGGGGACCTAACCTACGAGCAGTACTTC
CASSSLMGGDLTYEQYF
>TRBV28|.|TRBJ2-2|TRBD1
TGTGCCAGCAGTGGGACAGTGAACACCGGGGAGCTGTTTTTT
CASSGTVNTGELFF
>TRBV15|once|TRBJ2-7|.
TGTGCCACCAGCAGAGATAACGACCCCTACGAGCAGTACTTC
CATSRDNDPYEQYF
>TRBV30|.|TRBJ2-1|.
TGTGCCTCGATGGGGCTACCGTACAATGAGCAGTTCTTC
CASMGLPYNEQFF
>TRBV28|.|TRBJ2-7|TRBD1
TGTGCCAGCAGCCCGACAGGGGGCAGTTACGAGCAGTACTTC
CASSPTGGSYEQYF
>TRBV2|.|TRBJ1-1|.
TGTGCCAGCAGGGACCCTTTCTCCCGAGGCACTGAAGCTTTCTTT
CASRDPFSRGTEAFF
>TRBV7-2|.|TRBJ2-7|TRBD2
TGTGCCAGCAGCTTAGTCCCTAGCGGGAGCACCAACGAGCAGTACTTC
CASSLVPSGSTNEQYF
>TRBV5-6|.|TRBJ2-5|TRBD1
TGTGCCAGCAGCGACCCAGGGGGCCTCGGGGAGACCCAGTACTTC
CASSDPGGLGETQYF
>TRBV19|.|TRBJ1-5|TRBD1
TGTGCCAGTACCCGAGGGACAGGGTCGGATCAGCCCCAGCATTTT
CASTRGTGSDQPQHF
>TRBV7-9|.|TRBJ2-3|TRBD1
TGTGCCAGCAGCGGACCCGACAGGGCAGATACGCAGTATTTT
CASSGPDRADTQYF
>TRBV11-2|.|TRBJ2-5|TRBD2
TGTGCCAGCAGTAGGGACGCGAGGGGAGGGGAGACCCAGTACTTC
CASSRDARGGETQYF
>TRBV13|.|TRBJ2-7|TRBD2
TGTGCCAGCAGTCTTGGACTAGCGGGGGACTACGAGCAGTACTTC
CASSLGLAGDYEQYF
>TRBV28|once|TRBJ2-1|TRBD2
TGTGCCAGCAGTTTAGGGCTAGCGGGGGCCGAGCAGTTCTTC
CASSLGLAGAEQFF
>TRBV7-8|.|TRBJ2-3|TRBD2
TGTGCCAGCAGCTTCTCCTCTAGCGGGGTTACAGATACGCAGTATTTT
CASSFSSSGVTDTQYF
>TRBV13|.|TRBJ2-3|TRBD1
TGTGCCAGCAGCCCCCTAGGACAGGGGCAATCAGATACGCAGTATTTT
CASSPLGQGQSDTQYF
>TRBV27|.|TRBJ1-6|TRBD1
TGTGCCAGCAGTTTATCCCCAGGGGGGCTCTCCTCACCCCTCCACTTT
CASSLSPGGLSSPLHF
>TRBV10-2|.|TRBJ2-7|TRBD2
TGCGCCAGCACTGAGGTAGCGGGCACCTACGAGCAGTACTTC
CASTEVAGTYEQYF
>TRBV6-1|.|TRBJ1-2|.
TGTGCCAGCAGTGATTGGGATTGGGGCTACACCTTC
CASSDWDWGYTF
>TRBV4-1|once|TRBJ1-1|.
TGCGCCAGCAGCCCAAACGGACGGCTGAACACTGAAGCTTTCTTT
CASSPNGRLNTEAFF
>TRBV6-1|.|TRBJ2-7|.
TGTGCCAGCAGTGAAGAGTGGGACAACTACGAGCAGTACTTC
CASSEEWDNYEQYF
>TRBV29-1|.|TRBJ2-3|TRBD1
TGCAGCGTTGAAATGACAGGGGGCGTTGTACGGAGACTCACAGATACGCAGTATTTT
CSVEMTGGVVRRLTDTQYF
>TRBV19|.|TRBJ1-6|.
TGTGCCAGTAGTTTAAGAGGCACCCCGGTGGATTCACCCCTCCACTTT
CASSLRGTPVDSPLHF
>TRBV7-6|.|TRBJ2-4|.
TGTGCCAGCGCCGGGGCGGACAAAAACATTCAGTACTTC
CASAGADKNIQYF
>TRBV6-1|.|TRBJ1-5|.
TGTGCCAGCAGTGATTGGGTAGGGGATAGCAATCAGCCCCAGCATTTT
CASSDWVGDSNQPQHF
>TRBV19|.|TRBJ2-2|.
TGTGCCAGTAACGTACCCACCGGGGAGCTGTTTTTT
CASNVPTGELFF
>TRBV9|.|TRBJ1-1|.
TGTGCCAGCTCCCTTGGGGGGGGCACTGAAGCTTTCTTT
CASSLGGGTEAFF
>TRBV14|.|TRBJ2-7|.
TGTGCCAGCAGCGCATTCTCCGGGCCGTCCTACGAGCAGTACTTC
CASSAFSGPSYEQYF
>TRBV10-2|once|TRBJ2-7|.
TGCGCCAGCAGAAAAGAGGGCTACGCATACGAGCAGTACTTC
CASRKEGYAYEQYF
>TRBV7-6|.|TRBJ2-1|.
TGTGCCAGCAGCCAAGACACGGGGTGGGACTCCTACAATGAGCAGTTCTTC
CASSQDTGWDSYNEQFF
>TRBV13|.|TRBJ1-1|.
TGTGCCAGCAGCTTAGGGGGGCTAGGGACTGAAGCTTTCTTT
CASSLGGLGTEAFF
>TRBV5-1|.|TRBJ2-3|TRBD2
TGCGCCAGCAGCCCCCGACTAGCGGGAGGGAGCACAGATACGCAGTATTTT
CASSPRLAGGSTDTQYF
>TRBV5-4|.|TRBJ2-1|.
TGTGCCAGCAGCTTGGAGGGAGGAGACTACAATGAGCAGTTCTTC
CASSLEGGDYNEQFF
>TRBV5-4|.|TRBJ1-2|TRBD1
TGTGCCAGCAGCTTGGGGACAGGGGGGGACTATGGCTACACCTTC
CASSLGTGGDYGYTF
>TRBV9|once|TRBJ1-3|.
TGTGCCAGCAGCGTAGAGGCCCCGGGCAGCTCTGGAAACACCATATATTTT
CASSVEAPGSSGNTIYF
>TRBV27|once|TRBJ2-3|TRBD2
TGTGCCAGCCGGGGGGGAGTAGAGGCAGATACGCAGTATTTT
CASRGGVEADTQYF
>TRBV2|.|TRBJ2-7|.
TGTGCCAGCAGAGACACGGAAATCTACGAGCAGTACTTC
CASRDTEIYEQYF
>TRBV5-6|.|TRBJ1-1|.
TGTGCCAGCAGCTTGGCAGGTGGAAACACTGAAGCTTTCTTT
CASSLAGGNTEAFF
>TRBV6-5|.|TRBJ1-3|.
TGTGCCAGCAGCGGACGGAGCTCTGGAAACACCATATATTTT
CASSGRSSGNTIYF
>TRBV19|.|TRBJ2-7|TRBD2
TGTGCCACAACGGGGTTGAGCGGGAGGGAGTACTTC
CATTGLSGREYF
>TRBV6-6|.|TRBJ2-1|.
TGTGCCAGCACTGACTGGAGTACCGTCCCGGGTGAGCAGTTCTTC
CASTDWSTVPGEQFF
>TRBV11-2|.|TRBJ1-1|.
TGTGCCAGCAGCCACACTGAAGCTTTCTTT
CASSHTEAFF
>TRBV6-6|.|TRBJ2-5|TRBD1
TGTGCCAGCAGTTACTCGGGACAGGGGGCGTGGGAGACCCAGTACTTC
CASSYSGQGAWETQYF
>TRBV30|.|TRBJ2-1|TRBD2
TGTGCCTGGAGTGTGAGCGGGAGTCTTCCCAATGAGCAGTTCTTC
CAWSVSGSLPNEQFF
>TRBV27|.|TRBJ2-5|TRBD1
TGTGCCAGCAGCCTACAGGGGGGCCAAGAGACCCAGTACTTC
CASSLQGGQETQYF
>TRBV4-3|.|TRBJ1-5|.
TGCGCCAGCAGCCAAGATCACAGTAGCAATCAGCCCCAGCATTTT
CASSQDHSSNQPQHF